A selection of T cell receptor beta chains follows, all from one sample in a study of blood T cell repertoires in COVID-19. Generated by immunoSEQ multiplex PCR, the TCRdb table keeps only in-frame clones and is missing some. Among about 140,000 clones, roughly 85% were seen once, and the ten largest hold roughly 3.5%. Sample: peripheral blood. These receptor sequences come from a man in his sixties with acute or convalescent COVID-19. CDR3s include the opening cysteine and the closing phenylalanine or tryptophan. Fields, in order: J gene, D gene, V gene, clone size, CDR3 protein, CDR3 DNA. A D gene is named only where the DNA matches it firmly. A row's size may be missing; if present it is once, few, many or a size class.

>TRBJ2-1|NA|TRBV7-2|NA
CASSISGGNYNEQFF
TGTGCCAGCAGCATCTCAGGGGGGAACTACAATGAGCAGTTCTTC
>TRBJ1-2|TRBD1|TRBV2|NA
CASRSGGVYGYTF
TGTGCCAGCAGATCAGGGGGCGTCTATGGCTACACCTTC
>TRBJ1-2|NA|TRBV27|few
CASSFRGFRHGYTF
TGTGCCAGCAGTTTCAGGGGATTTAGACATGGCTACACCTTC
>TRBJ2-2|NA|TRBV19|NA
CASSRSAAGTGELFF
TGTGCCAGTAGTAGGTCTGCTGCGGGGACCGGGGAGCTGTTTTTT
>TRBJ2-5|TRBD1|TRBV9|few
CASSERGLGQETQYF
TGTGCCAGCAGCGAGAGGGGGCTGGGGCAAGAGACCCAGTACTTC
>TRBJ2-7|NA|TRBV27|once
CASSSSDHYEQYF
TGTGCCAGCAGTTCCAGCGACCACTACGAGCAGTACTTC
>TRBJ2-7|TRBD2|TRBV7-9|NA
CASSSSGSYEQYF
TGTGCCAGCAGCTCTAGCGGCTCCTACGAGCAGTACTTC
>TRBJ1-6|TRBD1|TRBV5-4|NA
CASSFGQGRNSPLHF
TGTGCCAGCAGCTTCGGACAGGGGAGGAATTCACCCCTCCACTTT
>TRBJ1-5|TRBD1|TRBV6-5|few
CASSYSGQGNQPQHF
TGTGCCAGCAGCTACTCCGGACAGGGTAATCAGCCCCAGCATTTT
>TRBJ1-5|NA|TRBV27|NA
CASSFRGDQPQHF
TGTGCCAGCAGTTTCCGCGGGGATCAGCCCCAGCATTTT
>TRBJ2-1|TRBD2|TRBV9|NA
CASSTRLAGSYNEQFF
TGTGCCAGCAGCACCCGGCTAGCGGGGTCCTACAATGAGCAGTTCTTC
>TRBJ1-1|NA|TRBV2|NA
CASRKTGEAFF
TGTGCCAGCAGGAAGACAGGTGAAGCTTTCTTT
>TRBJ2-1|TRBD2|TRBV27|NA
CASSGLAPNEQFF
TGTGCCAGCAGTGGACTAGCTCCTAATGAGCAGTTCTTC
>TRBJ2-2|NA|TRBV2|few
CASRSAANTGELFF
TGTGCCAGCAGATCGGCGGCGAACACCGGGGAGCTGTTTTTT
>TRBJ2-1|TRBD2|TRBV6-4|NA
CASSDFTSGSGEQFF
TGTGCCAGCAGTGATTTTACTAGCGGGAGTGGAGAGCAGTTCTTC
>TRBJ1-4|NA|TRBV6-6|NA
CASSSESTGTRLFF
TGTGCCAGCAGTTCCGAATCCACAGGAACGCGACTGTTTTTT
>TRBJ1-6|NA|TRBV15|NA
CATSRDPITGSPLHF
TGTGCCACCAGCAGAGACCCCATAACAGGTTCACCCCTCCACTTT
>TRBJ1-1|NA|TRBV5-4|NA
CASSVLKNTEAFF
TGTGCCAGCAGCGTCCTAAAAAACACTGAAGCTTTCTTT
>TRBJ2-1|TRBD2|TRBV7-3|NA
CASSLVAGGQGEQFF
TGTGCCAGCAGCTTAGTAGCGGGAGGGCAGGGTGAGCAGTTCTTC
>TRBJ1-1|TRBD1|TRBV6-5|NA
CASSWKGAHRVTEAFF
TGTGCCAGCAGTTGGAAGGGGGCGCATCGGGTCACTGAAGCTTTCTTT
>TRBJ2-7|TRBD1|TRBV5-4|NA
CASSYGDSSYEQYF
TGTGCCAGCAGCTACGGGGACAGCTCCTACGAGCAGTACTTC
>TRBJ2-7|NA|TRBV21-1|NA
CASRPGLKTHEQYF
TGTGCCAGCCGCCCAGGCCTTAAGACCCACGAGCAGTACTTC
>TRBJ2-7|NA|TRBV12-3/TRBV12-4|few
CASSLGTYEQYF
TGTGCCAGCAGTTTGGGCACCTACGAGCAGTACTTC
>TRBJ2-1|TRBD1|TRBV5-6|NA
CASSLDRGTYNEQFF
TGTGCCAGCAGCTTGGACAGGGGAACCTACAATGAGCAGTTCTTC
>TRBJ1-4|NA|TRBV4-1|NA
CASSQAGGSEKLFF
TGCGCCAGCAGCCAAGCCGGAGGCAGTGAAAAACTGTTTTTT
>TRBJ1-3|TRBD1|TRBV2|NA
CASSALTGGANTIYF
TGTGCCAGCAGTGCCCTGACAGGGGGCGCAAACACCATATATTTT
>TRBJ1-2|TRBD1|TRBV6-1|NA
CASSETGGGYGYTF
TGTGCCAGCAGTGAAACAGGGGGAGGCTATGGCTACACCTTC
>TRBJ1-5|NA|TRBV19|NA
CASSIPGDSNQPQHF
TGTGCCAGTAGTATCCCCGGGGATAGCAATCAGCCCCAGCATTTT
>TRBJ1-1|TRBD1|TRBV19|NA
CASSIALTGVNTEAFF
TGTGCCAGTAGTATCGCTCTTACAGGGGTTAACACTGAAGCTTTCTTT
>TRBJ2-1|TRBD2|TRBV7-2|NA
CASSRETGSILAGGEQFF
TGTGCCAGCAGCCGTGAGACAGGTAGCATACTAGCGGGAGGCGAACAGTTCTTC
>TRBJ1-1|NA|TRBV28|NA
CASRRDTEAFF
TGTGCCAGCCGACGGGACACTGAAGCTTTCTTT
>TRBJ1-2|NA|TRBV28|NA
CASGPNYGYTF
TGTGCCAGCGGCCCTAACTATGGCTACACCTTC
>TRBJ2-1|NA|TRBV28|NA
CASSKRGLGQFF
TGTGCCAGCAGTAAACGGGGGTTAGGGCAGTTCTTC
>TRBJ1-1|TRBD1|TRBV29-1|few
CSAQGQGYPEAFF
TGCAGCGCGCAGGGACAGGGGTATCCTGAAGCTTTCTTT
>TRBJ2-7|TRBD2|TRBV28|NA
CASRVAGTSFSGLEQYF
TGTGCCAGCAGAGTGGCCGGGACTAGCTTTTCCGGGCTCGAGCAGTACTTC
>TRBJ2-5|TRBD2|TRBV7-2|NA
CASSPSVSGRRETQYF
TGTGCCAGCAGCCCATCCGTGAGCGGGAGGAGGGAGACCCAGTACTTC
>TRBJ2-7|NA|TRBV5-6|NA
CASSSDPGGYEQYF
TGTGCCAGCAGCTCAGACCCCGGAGGCTACGAGCAGTACTTC
>TRBJ1-4|TRBD1|TRBV5-1|once
CASTGGDREKLFF
TGCGCCAGCACGGGAGGGGACAGAGAAAAACTGTTTTTT
>TRBJ1-5|TRBD1|TRBV19|NA
CASSPLGTGLPQPQHF
TGTGCCAGTAGTCCGCTTGGGACAGGGTTACCTCAGCCCCAGCATTTT